The entry below gives a single T cell receptor beta chain sequence along with its context. This record comes from a study of CD8 T cells in ankylosing spondylitis. TCRdb redid the calling of the 5' RACE reads with MiXCR, one entry per CDR3 protein. The repertoire holds about 140,000 distinct CDR3 sequences, with 6.5% to 8.5% as singletons. With 6 bases clipped from V and 5 bases from J, the junction kept 8 bases outside the gene matches. The CDR3 runs 16 residues. Germline CDR1 LNHDA, CDR2 SQIVND (reference sequence). This clonotype was sampled from a male donor with ankylosing spondylitis. The chain is built from TRBV19 and TRBJ2-1; TRBD2 agrees at 12 bases. The sequenced sample consisted of synovial fluid, either unsorted or a sorted T cell fraction (not recorded which). CDR3 in DNA: TGTGCCAGTAGGACGACTAGCGGGGGCCCCGACAATGAGCAGTTCTTC. Translation gives CASRTTSGGPDNEQFF.